The present entry profiles one TCR beta chain with its context. The CDR3 runs to 15 residues. CDR1 and CDR2 from the germline V gene are SEHNR and FQNEAQ (reference sequence). J was trimmed by 6 bases and V by 5 bases; bases with no gene match: 11. In the authors' methods: Estimated nucleated cell counts came from reference gene primer amplification. Repertoires were generated with immunoSEQ multiplex PCR, while TCRdb's copy carries only in-frame clones and drops some. V and J calls and clone size are those listed in that table; D and trimming were worked out from the DNA. This table has roughly 85,000 clones, under 80% appearing once. The sample comes from a study of blood T cell repertoires in COVID-19. About the research overall: COVID-19 samples collected from the United States, Italy and Spain covered acute and convalescent phases. T cells, B-cell-depleted T cells, or PBMCs provided the cDNA or gDNA that served as material.

This receptor was obtained from a human donor in a cohort sampled during active COVID-19. Material for sequencing was peripheral blood. J is TRBJ1-2 and V is TRBV7-9; 8 bases line up with TRBD1. The CDR3 region is CASSNRDRPPDGYTF. The DNA of the CDR3 is TGTGCCAGCAGCAACCGGGACAGGCCCCCGGATGGCTACACCTTC.